The 8 T cell receptor beta chains below were found in one sample sequenced in a study of cytomegalovirus exposure and HLA in healthy donors (TCRdb year 2017). Library construction relied on the immunoSEQ multiplex PCR assay. TCRdb obtained this table from immuneACCESS and retained in-frame rearrangements with V and J assigned. These tables miss some clones; where compared with another copy, unresolved V genes account for less than half of the shortfall, and the remainder is unexplained. This sample comprises tens of thousands of clones, roughly 95% of them detected only once. About 2.4% of the sample goes to the ten largest clones. The sequenced sample consisted of PBMCs. The receptors were gathered from a young man in good health and CMV-seronegative.

This clone was counted a single time. The chain is built from TRBV6-6 and TRBJ1-5, with 10 bases identical to TRBD1. Germline-derived CDR1 and CDR2 are MNHNY and SVGAGI (reference sequence). The CDR3 spans 16 residues. Germline trimming cut 2 bases from V and 2 bases from J; bases unmatched to any gene: 3. The CDR3 is CASSYGTGEGNQPQHF. The CDR3 coding sequence is TGTGCCAGCAGTTACGGGACAGGGGAAGGCAATCAGCCCCAGCATTTT.

The chain couples TRBV28 to TRBJ1-4, with 9 bases identical to TRBD1. The junction had 7 bases not matched to a gene; V was cut back by 7 bases and J by 7 bases. This CDR3 contains 14 residues. Germline values: CDR1 MDHEN, CDR2 SYDVKM. The CDR3 region is CASNTGTGSEKLFF. The CDR3, as DNA: TGTGCCAGCAACACCGGGACAGGGAGTGAAAAACTGTTTTTT. The full variable domain, with the rest looked up from reference TRBV28 and TRBJ1-4, is DVKVTQSSRYLVKRTGEKVFLECVQDMDHENMFWYRQDPGLGLRLIYFSYDVKMKEKGDIPEGYSVSREKKERFSLILESASTNQTSMYLCASNTGTGSEKLFFGSGTQLSVL.

The chain couples TRBV7-9 to TRBJ2-7; no reliable D call. The V gene's germline CDR1 is SEHNR and CDR2 FQNEAQ (reference sequence). Trimming stripped 1 base from V and 4 bases from J, with 5 bases between. The CDR3 contains 12 residues. The CDR3 spells CASSLGQYEQYF. The CDR3 nucleotides are TGTGCCAGCAGCTTAGGGCAATACGAGCAGTACTTC.

J is TRBJ2-1 and V is TRBV6-5; a weak D match, TRBD2 (7 bases). Trimming took 2 bases from V and 4 from J, leaving 12 bases between them. The CDR3 extends over 15 amino acids. Germline lookup yields CDR1 MNHEY and CDR2 SVGAGI. CDR3 sequence: CASSYGGGAYNEQFF. CDR3 in DNA: TGTGCCAGCAGTTACGGAGGGGGGGCTTACAATGAGCAGTTCTTC.

The chain carries TRBV19 and TRBJ1-2; perhaps TRBD1 as D (5 bases). Trimming stripped 3 bases from V and 6 bases from J, with 8 bases between. CDR1 and CDR2 from the germline V gene are LNHDA and SQIVND (reference sequence). CDR3 length equals 12 residues. This CDR3 reads CASSISGHGYTF. For the CDR3, the DNA is TGTGCCAGTAGTATCTCAGGGCATGGCTACACCTTC.

This chain uses TRBV4-2 with TRBJ2-1, with D perhaps TRBD2 (5 bases). Germline V gives CDR1 LGHNA, CDR2 YNFKEQ. Trimming took 0 bases from V and 7 from J, leaving 10 bases between them. The CDR3 extends over 14 amino acids. CDR3 sequence (DNA): TGTGCCAGCAGCCAAGACCGGCGGGTAAATGAGCAGTTCTTC. Translating gives CASSQDRRVNEQFF.

This clone was seen only once. V and J are TRBV7-9 and TRBJ2-3; D possibly corresponds to TRBD2 (6 bases). Per germline, CDR1 SEHNR and CDR2 FQNEAQ (reference sequence). V lost 7 bases and J 5 bases, leaving 13 bases between the germline ends. The CDR3 runs to 13 residues. The CDR3 region has the DNA TGTGCCAGCACCCGGGGGATAGGAGATACGCAGTATTTT. Translation: CASTRGIGDTQYF.

This chain joins TRBV6-1 and TRBJ2-7; 7 bases map to TRBD2. The V segment lost 4 bases and the J segment 2 bases; nucleotides outside the gene matches: 11. The CDR3 runs 16 residues. Germline-derived CDR1 and CDR2 are MNHNS and SASEGT. CDR3 coding DNA: TGTGCCAGCAGTGCTCTCGCAGCGGGACGTCCCTACGAGCAGTACTTC. Its translation: CASSALAAGRPYEQYF.